The entry below gives a single TCR beta chain sequence along with its context. This sample is part of a study of identical twins. MiXCR was run by TCRdb on the 5' RACE reads, yielding one entry per CDR3 protein. The sample holds 470,000 or so distinct CDR3 sequences; approximately 24% are singletons and the top ten take just under 3%. V lost 4 bases and J 5 bases, leaving 6 bases between the germline ends. The CDR3 is 11 residues long. Germline V gene sequence: CDR1 SQVTM, CDR2 ANQGSEA. These records were also assigned to another study, of T cells expressing NK-cell markers.

The V call is TRBV29-1, the J call TRBJ2-1; a possible D gene is TRBD2 (5 bases). The sequencing input was CD4+ T cells sorted from blood. This receptor was identified in a woman under 30 in good health. Here the CDR3 DNA reads TGCAGCGTTGCCGGGAACAATGAGCAGTTCTTC. It translates to CSVAGNNEQFF.